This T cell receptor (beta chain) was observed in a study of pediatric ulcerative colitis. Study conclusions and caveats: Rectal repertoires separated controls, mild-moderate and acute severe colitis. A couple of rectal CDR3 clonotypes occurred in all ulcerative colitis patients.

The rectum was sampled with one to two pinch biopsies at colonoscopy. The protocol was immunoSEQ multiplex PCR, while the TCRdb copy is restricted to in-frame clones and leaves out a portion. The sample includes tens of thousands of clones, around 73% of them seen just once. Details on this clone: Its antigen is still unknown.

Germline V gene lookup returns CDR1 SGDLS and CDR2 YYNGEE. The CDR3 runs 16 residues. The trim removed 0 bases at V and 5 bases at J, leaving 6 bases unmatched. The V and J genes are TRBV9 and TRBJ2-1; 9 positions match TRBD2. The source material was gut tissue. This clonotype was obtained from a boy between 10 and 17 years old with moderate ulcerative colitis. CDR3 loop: CASSVAPGLAHNEQFF. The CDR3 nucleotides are TGTGCCAGCAGCGTAGCCCCGGGACTAGCTCACAATGAGCAGTTCTTC. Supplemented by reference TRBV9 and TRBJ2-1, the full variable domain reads DSGVTQTPKHLITATGQRVTLRCSPRSGDLSVYWYQQSLDQGLQFLIQYYNGEERAKGNILERFSAQQFPDLHSELNLSSLELGDSALYFCASSVAPGLAHNEQFFGPGTRLTVL.